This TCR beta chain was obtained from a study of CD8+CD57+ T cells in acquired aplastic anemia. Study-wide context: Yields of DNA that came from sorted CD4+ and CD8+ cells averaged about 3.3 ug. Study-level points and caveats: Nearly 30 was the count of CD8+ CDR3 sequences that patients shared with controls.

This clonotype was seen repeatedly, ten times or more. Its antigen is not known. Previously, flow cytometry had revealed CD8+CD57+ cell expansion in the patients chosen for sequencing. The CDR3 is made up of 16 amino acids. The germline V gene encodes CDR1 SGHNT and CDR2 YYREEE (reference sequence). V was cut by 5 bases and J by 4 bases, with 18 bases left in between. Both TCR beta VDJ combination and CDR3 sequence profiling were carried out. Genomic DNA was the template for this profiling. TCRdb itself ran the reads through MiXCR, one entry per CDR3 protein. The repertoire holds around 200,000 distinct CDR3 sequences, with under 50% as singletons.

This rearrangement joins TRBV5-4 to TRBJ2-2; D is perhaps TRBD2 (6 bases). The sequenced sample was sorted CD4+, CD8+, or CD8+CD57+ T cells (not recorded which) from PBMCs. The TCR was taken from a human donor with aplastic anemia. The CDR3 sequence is CASRAAGGLSTGELFF. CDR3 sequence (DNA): TGTGCCAGCAGGGCCGCTGGGGGACTGTCCACCGGGGAGCTGTTTTTT.